This section outlines one T cell receptor beta chain sequence together with its context. Its antigen is not known. V dropped 4 bases and J dropped 3; count of bases not matched to a gene: 2. Germline V gene sequence: CDR1 PRHDT, CDR2 FYEKMQ (reference sequence). The CDR3 covers 15 residues. The source of the sample is a study of graft-versus-host responses after intestinal transplantation. Whole-study context: Induction with anti-thymocyte globulin, then tacrolimus and steroids for about 3 years, was given to all recipients. Overall study findings and caveats: Declines in HvG clones occurring early post-transplant were associated with peak circulating GvH clone levels. Allografts from individuals with graft-donor T cell macrochimerism displayed high graft-versus-host to host-versus-graft clonal ratios. Recipient marrow held GvH clones, some first seen in ileum or blood.

Sequenced by immunoSEQ multiplex PCR; TCRdb stores in-frame clones only, minus some. The repertoire has more than 55,000 clones, around 90% of them found once; the top ten carry around 1.5%. The gene calls are TRBV13 and TRBJ2-1, with 11 nucleotides matching TRBD1. The sequence was obtained from a human patient who received an intestinal transplant, so some T cells may come from the graft donor. Here the sequenced sample was PBMCs, taken 26 days after transplant. CDR3 protein: CASSSGQGDYNEQFF. CDR3 coding DNA: TGTGCCAGCAGCTCGGGACAGGGGGACTACAATGAGCAGTTCTTC.